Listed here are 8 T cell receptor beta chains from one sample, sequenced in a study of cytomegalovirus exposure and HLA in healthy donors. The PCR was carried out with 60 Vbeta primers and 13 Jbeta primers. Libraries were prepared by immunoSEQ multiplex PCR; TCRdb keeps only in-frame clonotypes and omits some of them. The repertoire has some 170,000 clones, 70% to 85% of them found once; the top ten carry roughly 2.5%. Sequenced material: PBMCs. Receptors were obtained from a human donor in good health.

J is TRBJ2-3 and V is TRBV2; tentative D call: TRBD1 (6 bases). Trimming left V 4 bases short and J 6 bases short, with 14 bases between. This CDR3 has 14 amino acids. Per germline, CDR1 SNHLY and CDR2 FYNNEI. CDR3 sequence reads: CASSVPGVGDTQYF. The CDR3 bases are TGTGCCAGCAGTGTCCCAGGGGTCGGGGATACGCAGTATTTT. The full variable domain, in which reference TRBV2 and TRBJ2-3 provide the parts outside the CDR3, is EPEVTQTPSHQVTQMGQEVILRCVPISNHLYFYWYRQILGQKVEFLVSFYNNEISEKSEIFDDQFSVERPDGSNFTLKIRSTKLEDSAMYFCASSVPGVGDTQYFGPGTRLTVL.

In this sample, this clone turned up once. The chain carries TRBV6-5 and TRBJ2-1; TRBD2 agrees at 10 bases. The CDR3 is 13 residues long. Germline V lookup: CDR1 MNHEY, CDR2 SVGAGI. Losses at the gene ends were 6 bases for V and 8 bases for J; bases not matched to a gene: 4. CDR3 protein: CASRSGTSDEQFF. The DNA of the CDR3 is TGTGCCAGCAGGTCCGGGACTAGCGATGAGCAGTTCTTC.

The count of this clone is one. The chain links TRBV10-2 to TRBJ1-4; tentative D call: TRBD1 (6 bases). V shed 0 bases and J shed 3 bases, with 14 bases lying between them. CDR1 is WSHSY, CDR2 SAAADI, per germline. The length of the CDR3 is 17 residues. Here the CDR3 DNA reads TGCGCCAGCAGTGAGTCGAGGGGGATTGCGGCTAATGAAAAACTGTTTTTT. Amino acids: CASSESRGIAANEKLFF.

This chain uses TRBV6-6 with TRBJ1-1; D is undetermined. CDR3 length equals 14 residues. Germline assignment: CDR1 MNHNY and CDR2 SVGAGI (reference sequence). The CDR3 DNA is TGTGCAAAGCATGCGGGAACAATGAACACTGAAGCTTTCTTT. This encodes CAKHAGTMNTEAFF.

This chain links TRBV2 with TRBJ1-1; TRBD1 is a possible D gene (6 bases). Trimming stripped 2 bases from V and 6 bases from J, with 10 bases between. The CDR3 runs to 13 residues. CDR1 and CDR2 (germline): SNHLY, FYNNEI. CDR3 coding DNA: TGTGCCAGCAGTGAATCAGGGGTTTCTGAAGCTTTCTTT. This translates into CASSESGVSEAFF.

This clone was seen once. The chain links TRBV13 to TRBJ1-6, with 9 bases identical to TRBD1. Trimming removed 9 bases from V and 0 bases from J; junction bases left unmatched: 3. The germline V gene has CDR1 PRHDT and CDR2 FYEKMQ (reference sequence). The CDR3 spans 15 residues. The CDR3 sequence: CASETGGSYNSPLHF. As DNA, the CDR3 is TGTGCCAGTGAGACAGGGGGCTCCTATAATTCACCCCTCCACTTT.

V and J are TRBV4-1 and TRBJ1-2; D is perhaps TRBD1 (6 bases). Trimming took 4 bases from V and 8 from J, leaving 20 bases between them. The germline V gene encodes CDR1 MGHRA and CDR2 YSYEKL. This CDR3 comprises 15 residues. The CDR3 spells CASSPTWGGAVGYTF. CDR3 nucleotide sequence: TGCGCCAGCAGCCCCACTTGGGGGGGGGCGGTCGGCTACACCTTC.

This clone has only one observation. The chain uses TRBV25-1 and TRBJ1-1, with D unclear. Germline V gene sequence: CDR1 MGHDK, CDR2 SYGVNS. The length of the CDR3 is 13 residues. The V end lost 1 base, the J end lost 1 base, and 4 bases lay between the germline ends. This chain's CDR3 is CASSESRNTEAFF. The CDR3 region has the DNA TGTGCCAGCAGTGAATCTCGGAACACTGAAGCTTTCTTT.